This T cell receptor beta chain is drawn from a study of blood T cell repertoires in COVID-19. Study in general: The samples span acute and convalescent COVID-19 from the United States, Italy and Spain. PBMCs, B-cell-depleted T cells, or T cells provided the cDNA or gDNA that made up the material.

Original handling: Estimates of nucleated cell counts were drawn from the amplification of reference gene primers. Clones were sequenced by immunoSEQ multiplex PCR, and TCRdb holds only the in-frame ones, with some missing. V, J and clone size are taken as reported in that table, and D and trimming were inferred from the DNA itself. The profile shows a few hundred thousand clones, less than 85% of them singletons. Trimming took off 5 bases at V and 0 bases at J, with 12 bases between the two ends. The CDR3 has 15 amino acids. Germline lookup yields CDR1 SGHRS and CDR2 YFSETQ. Material for sequencing was peripheral blood. The chain links TRBV5-1 to TRBJ1-5; D is ambiguous. The sequence derives from a woman under 30 with acute or convalescent COVID-19. CDR3 nucleotides: TGCGCCAGCAGACATAGGAGGAATAGCAATCAGCCCCAGCATTTT. This codes for CASRHRRNSNQPQHF.